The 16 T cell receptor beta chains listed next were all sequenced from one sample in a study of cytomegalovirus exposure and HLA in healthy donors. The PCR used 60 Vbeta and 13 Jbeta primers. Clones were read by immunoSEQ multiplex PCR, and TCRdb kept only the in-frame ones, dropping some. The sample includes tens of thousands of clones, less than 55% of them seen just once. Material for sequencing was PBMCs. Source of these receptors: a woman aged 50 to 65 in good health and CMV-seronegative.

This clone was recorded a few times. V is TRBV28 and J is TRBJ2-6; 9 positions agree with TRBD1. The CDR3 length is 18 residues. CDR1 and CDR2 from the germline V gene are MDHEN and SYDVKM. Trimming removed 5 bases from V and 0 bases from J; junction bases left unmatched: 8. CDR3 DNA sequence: TGTGCCAGCAGTGACAGGGGGGGGGCCAGCTCTGGGGCCAACGTCCTGACTTTC. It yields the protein CASSDRGGASSGANVLTF.

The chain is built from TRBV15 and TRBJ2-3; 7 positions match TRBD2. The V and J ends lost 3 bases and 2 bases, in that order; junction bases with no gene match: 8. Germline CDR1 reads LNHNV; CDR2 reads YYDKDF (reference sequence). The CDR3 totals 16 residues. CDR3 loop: CATSRGGGSITDTQYF. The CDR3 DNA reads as TGTGCCACCAGCAGGGGTGGCGGGAGTATCACAGATACGCAGTATTTT.

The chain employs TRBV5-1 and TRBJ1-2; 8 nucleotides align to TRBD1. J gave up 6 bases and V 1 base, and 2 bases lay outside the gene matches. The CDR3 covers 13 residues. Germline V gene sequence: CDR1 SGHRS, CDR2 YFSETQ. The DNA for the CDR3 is TGCGCCAGCAGCTTGTGGACAGGGCATGGCTACACCTTC. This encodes CASSLWTGHGYTF.

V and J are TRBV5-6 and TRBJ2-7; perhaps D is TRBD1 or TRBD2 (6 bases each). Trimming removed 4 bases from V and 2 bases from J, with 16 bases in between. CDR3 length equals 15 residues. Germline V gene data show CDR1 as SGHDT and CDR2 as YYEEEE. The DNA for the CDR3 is TGTGCCAGCAGCCTGGGGGGCAGGGGAACCTACGAGCAGTACTTC. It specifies CASSLGGRGTYEQYF.

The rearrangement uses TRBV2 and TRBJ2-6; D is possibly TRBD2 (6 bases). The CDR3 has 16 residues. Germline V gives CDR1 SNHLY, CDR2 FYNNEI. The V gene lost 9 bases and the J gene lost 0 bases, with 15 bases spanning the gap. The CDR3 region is CASGPGLNSGANVLTF. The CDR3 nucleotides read TGTGCCAGTGGGCCGGGACTGAACTCTGGGGCCAACGTCCTGACTTTC.

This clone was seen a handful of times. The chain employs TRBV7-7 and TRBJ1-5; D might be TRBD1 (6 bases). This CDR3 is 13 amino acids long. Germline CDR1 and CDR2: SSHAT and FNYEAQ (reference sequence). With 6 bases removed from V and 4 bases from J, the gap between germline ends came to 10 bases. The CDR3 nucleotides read TGTGCCAGCAGATCAAGGGGGAATCAGCCCCAGCATTTT. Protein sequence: CASRSRGNQPQHF.

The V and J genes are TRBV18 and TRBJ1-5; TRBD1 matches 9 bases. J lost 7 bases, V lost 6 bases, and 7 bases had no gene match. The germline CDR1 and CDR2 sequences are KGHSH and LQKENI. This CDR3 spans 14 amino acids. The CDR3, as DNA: TGTGCCAGCTCGGGACAGGGAGGCGGGCAGCCCCAGCATTTT. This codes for CASSGQGGGQPQHF.

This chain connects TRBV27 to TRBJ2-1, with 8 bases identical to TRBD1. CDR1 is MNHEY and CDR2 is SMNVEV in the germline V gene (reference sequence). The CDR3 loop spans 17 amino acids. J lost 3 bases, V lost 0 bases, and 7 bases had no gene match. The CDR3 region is CASSLSRGTGNYNEQFF. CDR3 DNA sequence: TGTGCCAGCAGTTTATCGAGAGGGACAGGAAACTACAATGAGCAGTTCTTC.

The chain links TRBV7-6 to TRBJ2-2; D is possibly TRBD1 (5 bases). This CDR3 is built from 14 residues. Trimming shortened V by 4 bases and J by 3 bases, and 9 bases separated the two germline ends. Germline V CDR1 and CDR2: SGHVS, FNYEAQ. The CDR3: CASSSDSHTGELFF. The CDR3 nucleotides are TGTGCCAGCAGCTCTGACAGTCACACCGGGGAGCTGTTTTTT. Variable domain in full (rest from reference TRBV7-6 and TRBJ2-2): GAGVSQSPRYKVTKRGQDVALRCDPISGHVSLYWYRQALGQGPEFLTYFNYEAQQDKSGLPNDRFSAERPEGSISTLTIQRTEQRDSAMYRCASSSDSHTGELFFGEGSRLTVL.

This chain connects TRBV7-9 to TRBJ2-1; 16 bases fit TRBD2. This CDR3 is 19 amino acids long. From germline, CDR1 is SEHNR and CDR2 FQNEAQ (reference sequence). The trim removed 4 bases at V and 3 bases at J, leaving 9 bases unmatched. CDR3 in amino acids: CASSSPGLAGGDYYNEQFF. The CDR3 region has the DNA TGTGCCAGCAGCTCACCGGGACTAGCGGGGGGGGACTACTACAATGAGCAGTTCTTC.

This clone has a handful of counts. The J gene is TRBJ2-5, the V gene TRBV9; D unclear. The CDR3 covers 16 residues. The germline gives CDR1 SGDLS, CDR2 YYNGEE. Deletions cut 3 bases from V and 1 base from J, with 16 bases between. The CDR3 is CASSESQRRSQETQYF. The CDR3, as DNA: TGTGCCAGCAGCGAATCCCAGCGCCGGAGCCAAGAGACCCAGTACTTC.

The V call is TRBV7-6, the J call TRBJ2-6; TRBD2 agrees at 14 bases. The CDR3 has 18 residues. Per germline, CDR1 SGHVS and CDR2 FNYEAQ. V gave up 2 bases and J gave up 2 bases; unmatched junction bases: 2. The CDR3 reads CASSLRTSGGTGANVLTF. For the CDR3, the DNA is TGTGCCAGCAGCTTACGGACTAGCGGGGGGACTGGGGCCAACGTCCTGACTTTC.

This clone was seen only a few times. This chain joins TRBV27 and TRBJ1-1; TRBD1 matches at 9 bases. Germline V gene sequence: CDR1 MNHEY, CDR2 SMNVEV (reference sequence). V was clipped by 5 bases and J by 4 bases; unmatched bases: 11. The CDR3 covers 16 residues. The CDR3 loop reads CASSPDRGPRGTEAFF. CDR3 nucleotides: TGTGCCAGCAGTCCGGACAGGGGCCCCCGGGGCACTGAAGCTTTCTTT.

This chain's CDR3 is CASSQGREGAVEKLFF. CDR3 DNA sequence: TGCGCCAGCAGCCAAGGGCGTGAGGGGGCAGTTGAAAAACTGTTTTTT. The chain carries TRBV4-1 and TRBJ1-4; 7 nucleotides align to TRBD1. V shed 1 base and J 7 bases; nucleotides not matched to a gene: 9. Germline values: CDR1 MGHRA, CDR2 YSYEKL. The CDR3 extends over 16 amino acids.

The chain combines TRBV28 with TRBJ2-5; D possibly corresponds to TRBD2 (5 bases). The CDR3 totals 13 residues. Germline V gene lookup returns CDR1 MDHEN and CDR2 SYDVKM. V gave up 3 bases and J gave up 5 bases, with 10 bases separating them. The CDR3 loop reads CASSFGVLETQYF. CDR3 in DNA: TGTGCCAGCAGTTTCGGGGTTCTGGAGACCCAGTACTTC.

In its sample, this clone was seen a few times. CDR3 residues: CASSFPEISHRSYEQYF. Here the CDR3 DNA reads TGTGCCAGCAGCTTCCCCGAAATCAGTCACCGTTCCTACGAGCAGTACTTC. The rearrangement uses TRBV7-3 and TRBJ2-7, with D unclear. The CDR3 sequence is 17 residues long. Germline V gene lookup returns CDR1 SGHTA and CDR2 FQGTGA. V lost 3 bases, J lost 1 base, and 19 bases lay in between.